This T cell receptor beta chain stems from a study of identical twins. Study outcomes and limitations: The more abundant beta clonotypes in cord blood had fewer insertions, and memory repertoires did not show this.

In this sample, this clonotype turned up a few times. Its antigen is not identified. TCRdb independently ran MiXCR on the 5' RACE reads; one entry per CDR3 protein. The table records 350,000 to 450,000 distinct CDR3 sequences, roughly 20% of them present only once. The V end was cut by 2 bases, the J end by 4 bases, with 12 bases between. CDR3 length: 13 residues. From germline, CDR1 is DFQATT and CDR2 SNEGSKA (reference sequence). The chain joins TRBV20-1 to TRBJ2-7, with a weak D call TRBD2 (6 bases). The sequence was collected from a man in his forties or fifties in good health. Sample: naive T cells sorted from blood. The CDR3 DNA sequence: TGCAGTGCTAGAAGGGGCGGGGCATACGAGCAGTACTTC. It encodes CSARRGGAYEQYF.